This T cell receptor beta chain was found in a study of blood T cell repertoires in COVID-19. Study in general: Sources were T cells, B-cell-depleted T cells, or PBMCs; the material itself was cDNA or gDNA.

The CDR3 has 16 amino acids. Germline V lookup: CDR1 WSHSY, CDR2 SAAADI. Trimming removed 3 bases from V and 4 bases from J, with 16 bases in between. Per the study methods: Amplified reference gene primers provided the basis for estimating nucleated cell counts. Profiled with immunoSEQ multiplex PCR; TCRdb holds only in-frame clones, not every one. From that table come the V and J calls and clone size; the DNA was used to work out D and trimming. The sample records roughly 140,000 clones, around 85% being singletons. The source of this sequence is a woman in her seventies with acute or convalescent COVID-19. The chain carries TRBV10-2 and TRBJ1-3; TRBD1 is a possible D gene (6 bases). Sequenced input: peripheral blood. CDR3 region: CASSDWSQGAGNTIYF. CDR3 nucleotide sequence: TGCGCCAGCAGTGACTGGTCACAGGGTGCCGGAAACACCATATATTTT.